Listed here are 4 T cell receptor beta chains from one sample, sequenced in a study of blood T cell repertoires in COVID-19. Sequencing was performed with immunoSEQ multiplex PCR; in TCRdb, only in-frame clones are kept and a portion is missing. The sample gives 350,000 to 450,000 clones, approximately 90% of which show up once; approximately 1.5% is in the top ten. The sequencing sample was made of PBMCs or T cells enriched from blood (not recorded which). These receptors all stem from a young woman who had been exposed to COVID-19.

The chain uses TRBV5-1 and TRBJ1-4; unclear D gene. This CDR3 is built from 14 residues. CDR1 and CDR2 (germline): SGHRS, YFSETQ. Trimming cost V 0 bases and J 8 bases, with 11 bases left between them. CDR3 DNA sequence: TGCGCCAGCAGCTTGGAGCCCTCGGGGGAAAAACTGTTTTTT. This sequence encodes CASSLEPSGEKLFF.

This chain connects TRBV23-1 to TRBJ2-7, with D maybe TRBD1 (6 bases). TRBV23-1 is an open reading frame, and its role is uncertain. Trimming left V 2 bases short and J 3 bases short, with 14 bases between. CDR3 length: 15 residues. The DNA of the CDR3 is TGCGCCAGCAGTCAAGGGGACACCAACCTCTACGAGCAGTACTTC. Its translation: CASSQGDTNLYEQYF.

The gene calls are TRBV6-5 and TRBJ2-7, with 8 bases matching TRBD1. J gave up 0 bases and V 6 bases, and 7 bases lay outside the gene matches. The CDR3 contains 15 residues. Germline assignment: CDR1 MNHEY and CDR2 SVGAGI. The chain's CDR3 is CASRPSDRASYEQYF. The CDR3 coding sequence is TGTGCCAGCAGACCATCGGACAGGGCCTCCTACGAGCAGTACTTC.

J is TRBJ2-2 and V is TRBV19; TRBD2 is a possible D gene (5 bases). The CDR3 covers 13 residues. The V gene lost 7 bases and the J gene lost 4 bases, with 10 bases spanning the gap. Per the germline V gene, CDR1 is LNHDA and CDR2 is SQIVND (reference sequence). The CDR3, as DNA: TGTGCCAGTATTTTAGGGAGCACCGGGGAGCTGTTTTTT. Its protein is CASILGSTGELFF. Filled out from reference TRBV19 and TRBJ2-2, the complete variable domain reads DGGITQSPKYLFRKEGQNVTLSCEQNLNHDAMYWYRQDPGQGLRLIYYSQIVNDFQKGDIAEGYSVSREKKESFPLTVTSAQKNPTAFYLCASILGSTGELFFGEGSRLTVL.